This passage covers 21 T cell receptor beta chains from one sample sequenced in a study of blood T cells in healthy people across ages. Alongside a J-beta primer mix, a sample-barcoded 5' primer served in a second PCR lasting 7 to 11 cycles. Via MiXCR, TCRdb re-called the 5' RACE reads, giving one row per CDR3 protein. Found here are about 1 million distinct CDR3 sequences, under 55% of them singletons; the top ten hold approximately 17%. The sequenced sample was blood. The receptors derive from a woman aged 55 to 70 in good health.

The chain combines TRBV6-2 or TRBV6-3 with TRBJ1-2; no clear D. V lost 2 bases to trimming and J lost 2 bases, with 6 bases between them. The germline CDR1 and CDR2 sequences are MNHEY and SVGEGT. This CDR3 comprises 13 residues. CDR3 nucleotide sequence: TGTGCCAGCAGTTACAGGAGCAACTATGGCTACACCTTC. It codes for CASSYRSNYGYTF.

This clonotype was observed a few times. The J gene is TRBJ2-7, the V gene TRBV5-1, with 7 positions matching TRBD2. The V and J ends lost 5 bases and 3 bases, in that order; junction bases with no gene match: 8. This CDR3 contains 14 residues. Per the germline V gene, CDR1 is SGHRS and CDR2 is YFSETQ. The CDR3 DNA sequence: TGCGCCAGCAGGCCCAGCGGGAACATCTACGAGCAGTACTTC. Translating gives CASRPSGNIYEQYF.

V usage is TRBV20-1 and J usage is TRBJ2-7; 8 bases are a match to TRBD1. The CDR3 has 15 amino acids. With 3 bases clipped from V and 3 bases from J, the junction kept 10 bases outside the gene matches. Looked up from germline, CDR1 is DFQATT and CDR2 is SNEGSKA (reference sequence). The CDR3 coding sequence is TGCAGTGCTAGTTTCAGGGGGCGATCCCGCTACGAGCAGTACTTC. This codes for CSASFRGRSRYEQYF.

This chain connects TRBV28 to TRBJ1-1; possible D gene TRBD1, 6 bases. Trimming took off 6 bases at V and 11 bases at J, with 25 bases between the two ends. Germline assignment: CDR1 MDHEN and CDR2 SYDVKM. The CDR3 extends over 15 amino acids. CDR3: CASRGRRGVEGEAFF. CDR3 nucleotides: TGTGCCAGCAGGGGAAGGAGGGGGGTCGAAGGGGAGGCTTTCTTT.

CDR3 protein: CAWNLWGRYEQYF. The CDR3 DNA follows: TGTGCCTGGAATTTATGGGGGAGGTACGAGCAGTACTTC. The chain links TRBV30 to TRBJ2-7; perhaps TRBD2 as D (6 bases). The germline gives CDR1 GTSNPN, CDR2 SVGIG (reference sequence). This CDR3 has 13 amino acids. Between the trimmed V and J ends, which lost 4 bases and 4 bases, there was a span of 14 bases.

This clonotype was counted a few times. The gene calls are TRBV2 and TRBJ1-4; TRBD1 matches 9 bases. Trimming removed 6 bases from V and 8 bases from J; junction bases left unmatched: 7. Per the germline V gene, CDR1 is SNHLY and CDR2 is FYNNEI. This CDR3 is 14 amino acids long. Here the CDR3 DNA reads TGTGCCAGCAGCCCAGGACAGGGGAGAGAAAAACTGTTTTTT. It codes for CASSPGQGREKLFF.

The chain links TRBV27 to TRBJ2-4; perhaps TRBD2 as D (5 bases). The J call is doubtful: the DNA matches TRBJ2-7 better. Germline lookup yields CDR1 MNHEY and CDR2 SMNVEV (reference sequence). The length of the CDR3 is 13 residues. The DNA for the CDR3 is TGTGCCAGCAGTTTAAACGGAGCGGACGAGCAGTACTTC. Translating it yields CASSLNGADEQYF.

This clonotype was picked up a small number of times. The chain carries TRBV7-6 and TRBJ2-7, with 7 bases that match TRBD1. The CDR3 runs 14 residues. The V gene end was trimmed by 8 bases and the J gene end by 2 bases; junction bases not matched to a gene: 9. The germline V gene has CDR1 SGHVS and CDR2 FNYEAQ. This chain's CDR3 is CASAHSGTAYEQYF. In DNA form, the CDR3 reads TGTGCCAGCGCTCACTCCGGGACAGCCTACGAGCAGTACTTC.

This clonotype was recorded once. The rearrangement uses TRBV24-1 and TRBJ2-3, with D tentatively TRBD2 (5 bases). Trimming stripped 0 bases from V and 0 bases from J, with 12 bases between. The germline gives CDR1 KGHDR, CDR2 SFDVKD. The CDR3 is made up of 17 amino acids. The CDR3 loop is CATSDLLRARSTDTQYF. Written as DNA, the CDR3 is TGTGCCACCAGTGATTTGTTGCGGGCGCGGAGCACAGATACGCAGTATTTT.

The chain links TRBV12-3 or TRBV12-4 to TRBJ2-7; TRBD1 matches at 11 bases. The CDR3 spans 15 residues. Trimming cost V 7 bases and J 3 bases; bases outside gene matches: 8. The CDR3: CASTLDRGPFYEQYF. The CDR3 bases are TGTGCCAGCACCCTGGACAGGGGGCCCTTCTACGAGCAGTACTTC.

This chain joins TRBV2 and TRBJ2-6; D gene ambiguous. The germline gives CDR1 SNHLY, CDR2 FYNNEI. Trimming pared 4 bases from V and 6 bases from J, leaving 7 bases between. The CDR3 extends over 13 amino acids. The CDR3 nucleotides read TGTGCCAGCAGTGGGATGGCGGCCAACGTCCTGACTTTC. Amino acid sequence: CASSGMAANVLTF.

The V gene is TRBV14, the J gene TRBJ1-5; D is perhaps TRBD1 (5 bases). V was shortened by 1 base and J by 6 bases, with 10 bases between the two germline ends. CDR3 length: 14 amino acids. Per germline, CDR1 SGHDN and CDR2 FVKESK. CDR3 nucleotide sequence: TGTGCCAGCAGCCAAGTGGGGCTAGGTCAGCCCCAGCATTTT. It codes for CASSQVGLGQPQHF. The full variable domain, in which reference TRBV14 and TRBJ1-5 provide the parts outside the CDR3, is EAGVTQFPSHSVIEKGQTVTLRCDPISGHDNLYWYRRVMGKEIKFLLHFVKESKQDESGMPNNRFLAERTGGTYSTLKVQPAELEDSGVYFCASSQVGLGQPQHFGDGTRLSIL.

The gene calls are TRBV21-1 and TRBJ1-1. TRBV21-1 is recorded as a pseudogene. The CDR3 has 15 amino acids. The CDR3 loop reads CASSKQGPVNTEAFF. CDR3 DNA sequence: TGTGCCAGCAGCAAGCAGGGACCAGTAAACACTGAAGCTTTCTTT.

The chain has TRBV20-1 and TRBJ1-4; D possibly corresponds to TRBD1 (6 bases). The CDR3 covers 18 residues. The germline CDR1 and CDR2 sequences are DFQATT and SNEGSKA (reference sequence). Trimming cost V 3 bases and J 0 bases, with 20 bases left between them. CDR3 protein: CSASADWWGATTNEKLFF. The CDR3 region has the DNA TGCAGTGCTAGCGCCGATTGGTGGGGGGCTACAACTAATGAAAAACTGTTTTTT.

This sequence joins TRBV9 and TRBJ2-7; 8 nucleotides align to TRBD2. The CDR3 is made up of 14 amino acids. The V gene's germline CDR1 is SGDLS and CDR2 YYNGEE. Trimming at V came to 3 bases and at J to 1 base, leaving 3 bases not matched to a gene. CDR3 sequence: CASSEAGASYEQYF. The CDR3 DNA is TGTGCCAGCAGCGAAGCGGGGGCTTCCTACGAGCAGTACTTC.

The chain employs TRBV20-1 and TRBJ1-2; D is perhaps TRBD1 (5 bases). Per the germline V gene, CDR1 is DFQATT and CDR2 is SNEGSKA (reference sequence). CDR3 size: 13 residues. V dropped 0 bases and J dropped 9 bases, with 14 bases sitting between them. The chain's CDR3 is CSARDQGARRYTF. For the CDR3, the DNA is TGCAGTGCTAGAGATCAAGGGGCGCGCCGCTACACCTTC.

This clonotype turned up a few times. The chain carries TRBV10-3 and TRBJ1-5, with D possibly being TRBD1 (5 bases). Trimming pared 10 bases from V and 0 bases from J, leaving 13 bases between. CDR3 length: 14 residues. The germline CDR1 and CDR2 sequences are ENHRY and SYGVKD. CDR3 loop: CATGPGASNQPQHF. CDR3 nucleotides: TGTGCCACAGGGCCAGGCGCTAGCAATCAGCCCCAGCATTTT.

The chain employs TRBV5-1 and TRBJ1-6; D is possibly TRBD1 (5 bases). The ends were cut back, 0 bases at V and 3 bases at J, with 10 bases in the middle. CDR1 and CDR2 from the germline V gene are SGHRS and YFSETQ. This CDR3 has 16 residues. The chain's CDR3 is CASSLDRRGYNSPLHF. The CDR3 coding sequence is TGCGCCAGCAGCTTGGACAGGAGGGGCTATAATTCACCCCTCCACTTT.

This clonotype was picked up a small number of times. The rearrangement links TRBV7-2 to TRBJ2-1; 10 positions match TRBD2. Trimming removed 0 bases from V and 5 bases from J; junction bases left unmatched: 7. Germline lookup yields CDR1 SGHTA and CDR2 FQGNSA. The CDR3 runs 17 residues. CDR3: CASSLALAGALNNEQFF. CDR3 DNA: TGTGCCAGCAGCTTAGCTCTAGCGGGAGCCCTCAACAATGAGCAGTTCTTC.

This clonotype was picked up a small number of times. The V and J genes are TRBV29-1 and TRBJ2-1; a possible D gene is TRBD2 (6 bases). Trimming took 2 bases from V and 1 from J, leaving 9 bases between them. The CDR3 sequence is 14 residues long. Germline CDR1 is SQVTM and CDR2 is ANQGSEA. The CDR3 is CSVEREQSYNEQFF. DNA of the CDR3: TGCAGCGTTGAACGGGAGCAGTCCTACAATGAGCAGTTCTTC.

This clonotype was counted a few times. The CDR3 nucleotides read TGCGCCAGCAGTGAGTCGGGGGGACAGGGCACAGATACGCAGTATTTT. This gives the protein CASSESGGQGTDTQYF. The chain recombines TRBV10-2 with TRBJ2-3, with 8 bases lining up with TRBD1. The CDR3 extends over 16 amino acids. The junction had 3 bases not matched to a gene; V was cut back by 0 bases and J by 1 base. The V gene's germline CDR1 is WSHSY and CDR2 SAAADI.